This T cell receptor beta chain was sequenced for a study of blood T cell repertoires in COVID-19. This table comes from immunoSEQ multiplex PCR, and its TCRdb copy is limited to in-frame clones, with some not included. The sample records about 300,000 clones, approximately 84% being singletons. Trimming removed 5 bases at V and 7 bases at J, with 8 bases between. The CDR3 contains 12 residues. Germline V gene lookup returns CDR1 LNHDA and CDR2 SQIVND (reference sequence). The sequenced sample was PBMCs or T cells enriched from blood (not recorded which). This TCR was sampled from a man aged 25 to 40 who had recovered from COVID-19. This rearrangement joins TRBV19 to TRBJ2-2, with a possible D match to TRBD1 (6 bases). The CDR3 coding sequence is TGTGCCAGTAGTTACAGGGACGGGGAGCTGTTTTTT. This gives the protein CASSYRDGELFF.